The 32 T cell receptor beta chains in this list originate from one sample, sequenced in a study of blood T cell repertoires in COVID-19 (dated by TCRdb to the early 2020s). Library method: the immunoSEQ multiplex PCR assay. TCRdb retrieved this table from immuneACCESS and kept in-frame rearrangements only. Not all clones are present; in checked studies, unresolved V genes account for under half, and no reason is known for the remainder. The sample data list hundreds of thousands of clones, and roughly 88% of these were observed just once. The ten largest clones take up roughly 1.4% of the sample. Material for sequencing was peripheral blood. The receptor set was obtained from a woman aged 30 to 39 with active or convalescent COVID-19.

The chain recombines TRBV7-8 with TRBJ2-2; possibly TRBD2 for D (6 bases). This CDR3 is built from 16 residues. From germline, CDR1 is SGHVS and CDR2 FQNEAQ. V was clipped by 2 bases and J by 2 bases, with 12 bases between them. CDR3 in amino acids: CASSLQLAGNTGELFF. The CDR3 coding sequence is TGTGCCAGCAGCTTACAACTAGCAGGCAACACCGGGGAGCTGTTTTTT.

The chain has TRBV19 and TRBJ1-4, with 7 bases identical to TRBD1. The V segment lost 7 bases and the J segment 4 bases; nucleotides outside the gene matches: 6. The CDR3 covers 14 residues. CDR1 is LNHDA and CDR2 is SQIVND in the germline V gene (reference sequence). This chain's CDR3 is CASNGQEYNEKLFF. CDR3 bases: TGTGCCAGTAATGGACAGGAGTATAATGAAAAACTGTTTTTT.

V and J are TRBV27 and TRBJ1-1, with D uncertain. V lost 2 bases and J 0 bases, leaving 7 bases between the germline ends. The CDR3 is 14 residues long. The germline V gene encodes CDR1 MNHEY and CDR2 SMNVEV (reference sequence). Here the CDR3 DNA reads TGTGCCAGCAGTTTAAACGGTGTGAACACTGAAGCTTTCTTT. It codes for CASSLNGVNTEAFF.

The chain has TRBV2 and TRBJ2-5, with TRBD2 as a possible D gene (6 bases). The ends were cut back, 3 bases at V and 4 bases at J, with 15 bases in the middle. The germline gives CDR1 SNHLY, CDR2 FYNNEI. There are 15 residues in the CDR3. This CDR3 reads CASSEEGRGAETQYF. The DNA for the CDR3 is TGTGCCAGCAGTGAGGAGGGGAGAGGGGCAGAGACCCAGTACTTC. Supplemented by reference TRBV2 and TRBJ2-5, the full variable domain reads EPEVTQTPSHQVTQMGQEVILRCVPISNHLYFYWYRQILGQKVEFLVSFYNNEISEKSEIFDDQFSVERPDGSNFTLKIRSTKLEDSAMYFCASSEEGRGAETQYFGPGTRLLVL.

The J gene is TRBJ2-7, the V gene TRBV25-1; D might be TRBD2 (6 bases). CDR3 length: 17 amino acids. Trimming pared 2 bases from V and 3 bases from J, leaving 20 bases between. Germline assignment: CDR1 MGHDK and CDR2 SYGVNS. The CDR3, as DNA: TGTGCCAGCAGTGAAAGGGGCGGAGGGGCTAGGGACTACGAGCAGTACTTC. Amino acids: CASSERGGGARDYEQYF.

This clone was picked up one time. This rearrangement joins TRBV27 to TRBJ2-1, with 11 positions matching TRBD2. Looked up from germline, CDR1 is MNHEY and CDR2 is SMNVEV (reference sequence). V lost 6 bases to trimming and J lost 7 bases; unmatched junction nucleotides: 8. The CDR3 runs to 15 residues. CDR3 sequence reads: CASRLGTSGINEQFF. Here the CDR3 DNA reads TGTGCCAGCAGACTCGGGACTAGCGGAATAAATGAGCAGTTCTTC.

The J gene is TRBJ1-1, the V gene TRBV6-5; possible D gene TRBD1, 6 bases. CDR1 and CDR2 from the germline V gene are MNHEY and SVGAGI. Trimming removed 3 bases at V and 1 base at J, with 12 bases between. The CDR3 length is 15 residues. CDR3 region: CASSYTGSGNTEAFF. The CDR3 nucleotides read TGTGCCAGCAGTTATACAGGGTCCGGGAACACTGAAGCTTTCTTT.

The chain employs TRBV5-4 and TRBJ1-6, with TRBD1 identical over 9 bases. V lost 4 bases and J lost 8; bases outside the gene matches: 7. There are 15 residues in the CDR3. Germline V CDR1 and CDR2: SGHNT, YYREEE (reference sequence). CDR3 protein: CASSPETGGYSPLHF. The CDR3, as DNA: TGTGCCAGCAGCCCGGAGACAGGGGGGTATTCACCCCTCCACTTT.

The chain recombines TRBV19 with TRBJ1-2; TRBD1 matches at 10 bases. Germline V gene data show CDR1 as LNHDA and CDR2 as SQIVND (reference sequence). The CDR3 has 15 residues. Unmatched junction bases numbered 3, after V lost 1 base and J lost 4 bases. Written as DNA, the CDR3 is TGTGCCAGTAGTATAGGACAGGGGGCTGGCTATGGCTACACCTTC. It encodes CASSIGQGAGYGYTF.

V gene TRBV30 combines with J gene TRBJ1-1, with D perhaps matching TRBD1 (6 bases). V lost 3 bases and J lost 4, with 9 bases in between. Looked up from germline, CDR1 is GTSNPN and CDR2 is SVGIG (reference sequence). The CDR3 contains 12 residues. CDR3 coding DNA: TGTGCCTGGAGGTCAGGGGTCACTGAAGCTTTCTTT. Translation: CAWRSGVTEAFF. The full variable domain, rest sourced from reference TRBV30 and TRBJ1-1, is SQTIHQWPATLVQPVGSPLSLECTVEGTSNPNLYWYRQAAGRGLQLLFYSVGIGQISSEVPQNLSASRPQDRQFILSSKKLLLSDSGFYLCAWRSGVTEAFFGQGTRLTVV.

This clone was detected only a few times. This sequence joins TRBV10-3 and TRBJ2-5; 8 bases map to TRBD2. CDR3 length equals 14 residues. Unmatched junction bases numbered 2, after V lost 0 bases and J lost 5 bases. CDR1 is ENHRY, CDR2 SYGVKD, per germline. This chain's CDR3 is CAISESRGVETQYF. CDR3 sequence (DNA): TGTGCCATCAGTGAGTCGCGGGGGGTCGAGACCCAGTACTTC.

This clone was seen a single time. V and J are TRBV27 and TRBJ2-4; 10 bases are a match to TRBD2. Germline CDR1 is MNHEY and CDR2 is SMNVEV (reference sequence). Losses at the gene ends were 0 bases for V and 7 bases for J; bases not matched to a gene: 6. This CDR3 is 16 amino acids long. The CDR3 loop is CASSLSRAGGPNIQYF. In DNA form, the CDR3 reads TGTGCCAGCAGTTTATCGCGAGCGGGGGGGCCTAACATTCAGTACTTC.

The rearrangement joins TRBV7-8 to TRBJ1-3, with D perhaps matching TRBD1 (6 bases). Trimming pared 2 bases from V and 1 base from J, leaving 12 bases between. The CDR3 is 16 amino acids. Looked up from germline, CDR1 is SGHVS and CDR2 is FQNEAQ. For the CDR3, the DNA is TGTGCCAGCAGCTTAAGGACAGTGGGTTCTGGAAACACCATATATTTT. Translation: CASSLRTVGSGNTIYF.

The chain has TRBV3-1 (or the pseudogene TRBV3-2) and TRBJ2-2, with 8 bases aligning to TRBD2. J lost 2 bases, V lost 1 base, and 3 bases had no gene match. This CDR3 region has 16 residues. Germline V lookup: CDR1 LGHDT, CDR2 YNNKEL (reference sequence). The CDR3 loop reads CASSQVAGFNTGELFF. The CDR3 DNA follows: TGTGCCAGCAGCCAAGTAGCGGGATTTAACACCGGGGAGCTGTTTTTT.

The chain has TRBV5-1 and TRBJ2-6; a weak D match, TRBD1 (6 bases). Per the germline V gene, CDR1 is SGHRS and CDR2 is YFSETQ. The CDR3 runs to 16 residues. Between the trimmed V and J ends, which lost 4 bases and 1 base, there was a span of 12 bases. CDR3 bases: TGCGCCAGCAGCCCACAGGGTTTATCTGGGGCCAACGTCCTGACTTTC. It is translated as CASSPQGLSGANVLTF.

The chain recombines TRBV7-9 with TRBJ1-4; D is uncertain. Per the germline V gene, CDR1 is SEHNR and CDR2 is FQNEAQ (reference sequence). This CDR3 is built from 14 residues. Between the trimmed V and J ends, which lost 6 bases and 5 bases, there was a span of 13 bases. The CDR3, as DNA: TGTGCCAGCAGTTTTGACACCCTAAATGAAAAACTGTTTTTT. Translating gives CASSFDTLNEKLFF.

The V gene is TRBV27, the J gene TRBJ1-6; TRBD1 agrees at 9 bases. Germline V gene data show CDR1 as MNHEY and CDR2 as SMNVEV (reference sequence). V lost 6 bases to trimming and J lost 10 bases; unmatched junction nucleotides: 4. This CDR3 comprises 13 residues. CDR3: CASRTGGGSPLHF. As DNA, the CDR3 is TGTGCCAGCAGGACAGGGGGAGGGTCACCCCTCCACTTT.

The CDR3 sequence is CASSEVGEIAGVLYF. CDR3 DNA sequence: TGTGCCAGCAGTGAAGTTGGGGAGATAGCGGGAGTTCTGTATTTT. The gene calls are TRBV6-1 and TRBJ2-3, with 9 bases aligning to TRBD2. The CDR3 runs to 15 residues. Germline CDR1 MNHNS, CDR2 SASEGT. V lost 1 base, J lost 14 bases, and 13 bases stayed unmatched.

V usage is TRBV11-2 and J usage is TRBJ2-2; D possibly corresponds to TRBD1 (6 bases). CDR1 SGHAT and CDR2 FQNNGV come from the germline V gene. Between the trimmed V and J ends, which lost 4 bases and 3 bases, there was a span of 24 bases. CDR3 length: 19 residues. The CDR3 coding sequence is TGTGCCAGCAGCTCGATATACTCTTCCGGGACAACAGACACCGGGGAGCTGTTTTTT. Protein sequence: CASSSIYSSGTTDTGELFF.

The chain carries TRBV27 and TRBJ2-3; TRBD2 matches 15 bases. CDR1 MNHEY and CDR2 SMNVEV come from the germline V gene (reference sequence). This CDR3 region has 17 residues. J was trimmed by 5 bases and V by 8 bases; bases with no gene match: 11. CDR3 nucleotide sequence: TGTGCCAGCGGCTACCTTGGACTAGCGGGAGGGGTAGATACGCAGTATTTT. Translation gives CASGYLGLAGGVDTQYF.

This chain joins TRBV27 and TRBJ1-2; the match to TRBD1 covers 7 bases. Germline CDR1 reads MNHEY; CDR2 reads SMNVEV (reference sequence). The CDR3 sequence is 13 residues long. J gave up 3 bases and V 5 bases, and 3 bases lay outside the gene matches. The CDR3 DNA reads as TGTGCCAGCAGTCACACAGGGGACTATGGCTACACCTTC. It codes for CASSHTGDYGYTF.

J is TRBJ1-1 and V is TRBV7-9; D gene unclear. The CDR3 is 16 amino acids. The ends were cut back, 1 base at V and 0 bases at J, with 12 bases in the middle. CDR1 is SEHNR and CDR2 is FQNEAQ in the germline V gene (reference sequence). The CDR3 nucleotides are TGTGCCAGCAGCTTAGTCGGGAACCCAATGAACACTGAAGCTTTCTTT. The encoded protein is CASSLVGNPMNTEAFF.

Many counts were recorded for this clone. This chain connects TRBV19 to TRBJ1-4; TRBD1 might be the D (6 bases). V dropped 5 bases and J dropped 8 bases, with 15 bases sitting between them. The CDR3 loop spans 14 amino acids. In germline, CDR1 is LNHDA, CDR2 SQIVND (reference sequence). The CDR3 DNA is TGTGCCAGTAGTGGAGCAGGGGTAGGGGAAAAACTGTTTTTT. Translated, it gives CASSGAGVGEKLFF.

CDR3 protein: CSVELPGGTEAFF. DNA for the CDR3: TGCAGCGTTGAACTCCCCGGGGGCACTGAAGCTTTCTTT. The genes are TRBV29-1 and TRBJ1-1; perhaps TRBD1 as D (5 bases). This CDR3 region has 13 residues. V was clipped by 2 bases and J by 4 bases, with 11 bases between them. Per the germline V gene, CDR1 is SQVTM and CDR2 is ANQGSEA.

The CDR3, as DNA: TGTGCCAGCAGTTACGGCAGGGTTAACGAGCAGTACTTC. It yields the protein CASSYGRVNEQYF. The chain combines TRBV6-5 with TRBJ2-7; tentatively, D is TRBD1 (5 bases). The V gene lost 2 bases and the J gene lost 5 bases, with 10 bases spanning the gap. From germline, CDR1 is MNHEY and CDR2 SVGAGI. The CDR3 has 13 amino acids.

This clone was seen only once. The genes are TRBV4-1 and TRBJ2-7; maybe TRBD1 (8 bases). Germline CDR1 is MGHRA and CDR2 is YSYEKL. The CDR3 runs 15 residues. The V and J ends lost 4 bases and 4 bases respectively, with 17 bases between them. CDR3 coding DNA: TGCGCCAGCAGCCCTAAACAGGGGGGAGGGTACGAGCAGTACTTC. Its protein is CASSPKQGGGYEQYF.

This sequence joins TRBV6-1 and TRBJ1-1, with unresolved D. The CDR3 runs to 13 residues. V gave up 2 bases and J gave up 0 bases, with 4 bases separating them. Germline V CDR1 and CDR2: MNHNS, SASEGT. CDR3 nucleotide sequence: TGTGCCAGCAGTGAATATATGAACACTGAAGCTTTCTTT. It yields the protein CASSEYMNTEAFF.

The CDR3 reads CASAGSGNQPQHF. Written as DNA, the CDR3 is TGTGCCAGCGCAGGGTCCGGGAATCAGCCCCAGCATTTT. The chain uses TRBV25-1 and TRBJ1-5; TRBD1 is a possible D gene (5 bases). Per germline, CDR1 MGHDK and CDR2 SYGVNS. Trimming took 8 bases from V and 4 from J, leaving 12 bases between them. This CDR3 region has 13 residues.

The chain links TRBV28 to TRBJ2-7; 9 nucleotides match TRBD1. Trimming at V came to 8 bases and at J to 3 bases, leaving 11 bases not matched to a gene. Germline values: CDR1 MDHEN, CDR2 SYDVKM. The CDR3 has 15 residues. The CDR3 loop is CASRFPGTGYYEQYF. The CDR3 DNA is TGTGCCAGCCGATTCCCAGGGACAGGGTACTACGAGCAGTACTTC.

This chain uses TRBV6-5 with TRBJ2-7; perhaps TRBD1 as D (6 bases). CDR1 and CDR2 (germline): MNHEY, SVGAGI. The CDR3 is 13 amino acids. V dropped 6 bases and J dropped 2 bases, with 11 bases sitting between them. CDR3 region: CASRPGHTYEQYF. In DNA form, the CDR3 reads TGTGCCAGCAGACCGGGACATACCTACGAGCAGTACTTC.

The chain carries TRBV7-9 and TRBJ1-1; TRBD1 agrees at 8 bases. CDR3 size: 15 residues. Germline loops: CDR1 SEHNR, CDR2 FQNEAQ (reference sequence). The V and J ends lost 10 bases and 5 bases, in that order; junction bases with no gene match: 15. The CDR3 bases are TGTGCCACTACAGGACAGGGCTTGGGGAGAACTGAAGCTTTCTTT. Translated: CATTGQGLGRTEAFF.

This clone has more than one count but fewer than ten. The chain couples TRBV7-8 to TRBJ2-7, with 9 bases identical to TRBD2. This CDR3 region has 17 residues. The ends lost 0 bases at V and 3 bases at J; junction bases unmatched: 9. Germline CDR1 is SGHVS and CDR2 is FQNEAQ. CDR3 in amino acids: CASSLAISGSFIYEQYF. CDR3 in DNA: TGTGCCAGCAGCTTAGCGATTAGCGGGAGTTTCATCTACGAGCAGTACTTC.